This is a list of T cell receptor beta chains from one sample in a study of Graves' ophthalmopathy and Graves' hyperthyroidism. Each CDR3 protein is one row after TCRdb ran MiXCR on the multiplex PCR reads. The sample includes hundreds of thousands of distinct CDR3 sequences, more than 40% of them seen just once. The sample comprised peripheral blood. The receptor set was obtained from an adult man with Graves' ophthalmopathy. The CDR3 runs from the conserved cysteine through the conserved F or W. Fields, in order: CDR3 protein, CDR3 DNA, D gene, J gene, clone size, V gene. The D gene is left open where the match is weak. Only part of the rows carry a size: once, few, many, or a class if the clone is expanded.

CAISRRVSGGSYEQYF TGTGCCATCAGCAGACGGGTGTCAGGGGGCTCCTACGAGCAGTACTTC TRBD1 TRBJ2-7 many TRBV10-3
CASSLGGVSLYEQYF TGCGCCAGCAGCTTGGGAGGGGTTAGCCTCTACGAGCAGTACTTC - TRBJ2-7 many TRBV5-1
CANVAQELQETQHF TGTGCCAACGTCGCCCAAGAGTTACAAGAGACCCAGCATTTT - TRBJ1-5 - TRBV7-9
CASSFEWEYEQYF TGTGCCAGCAGCTTTGAATGGGAGTACGAGCAGTACTTC - TRBJ2-7 - TRBV7-9
CASSEWAERDLYEQYF TGTGCCAGCAGTGAATGGGCCGAGCGGGATCTATACGAGCAGTACTTC TRBD2 TRBJ2-7 - TRBV7-9
CASSAPGIVGYEQYF TGTGCCAGTAGTGCACCCGGAATCGTGGGGTACGAGCAGTACTTC - TRBJ2-7 many TRBV19
CASTKLETSSYEQYF TGTGCCAGCACCAAGCTGGAAACGAGCTCCTACGAGCAGTACTTC - TRBJ2-7 - TRBV7-3
CASSGFGWNYGYTF TGTGCCAGCAGTGGTTTCGGGTGGAACTATGGCTACACCTTC - TRBJ1-2 - TRBV2
CASSLSRTPSYEQYF TGTGCCAGCAGCTTGTCGAGGACACCCTCCTACGAGCAGTACTTC - TRBJ2-7 few TRBV7-7
CACSARDREIQPQHF - - TRBJ1-5 - TRBV25-1
CSWTEDTEAFF TGCAGCTGGACAGAGGACACTGAAGCTTTCTTT - TRBJ1-1 - TRBV29-1
CASSYMRQGYEQYF TGTGCCAGCAGTTACATGAGACAGGGCTACGAGCAGTACTTC TRBD1 TRBJ2-7 few TRBV6-5
CASSETDTQYF TGCGCCAGCAGCGAGACAGATACGCAGTATTTT - TRBJ2-3 few TRBV5-1
CASSLTPRSTDTQYF TGTGCCAGCAGCTTGACCCCCAGAAGCACAGATACGCAGTATTTT - TRBJ2-3 - TRBV5-5
CATSSFGAAATNEKLFF TGTGCCACCAGCAGTTTTGGCGCGGCGGCAACTAATGAAAAACTGTTTTTT - TRBJ1-4 - TRBV15
CATKRGTADQPQHF TGTGCCACCAAGAGAGGGACAGCCGATCAGCCCCAGCATTTT TRBD1 TRBJ1-5 many TRBV6-1
CASSQGTSGLTQYF TGTGCCAGCAGCCAGGGGACTAGCGGCCTGACCCAGTACTTC TRBD2 TRBJ2-5 - TRBV3-1
CASSGDREGPLNEKLFF TGTGCCAGCAGCGGTGACAGGGAGGGCCCTCTTAATGAAAAACTGTTTTTT TRBD1 TRBJ1-4 once TRBV25-1
CASSQERGGKTQYF TGCGCCAGCAGCCAAGAGAGGGGCGGGAAGACCCAGTACTTC - TRBJ2-5 - TRBV4-1
CATLNGRDESYGYTF TGTGCCACCCTTAACGGGAGGGACGAATCCTATGGCTACACCTTC - TRBJ1-2 - TRBV12-3/TRBV12-4
CASTAGRDNEKLFF TGTGCCAGTACGGCGGGGCGGGATAATGAAAAACTGTTTTTT - TRBJ1-4 many TRBV19
CASSTGTGSEKLFF TGTGCCAGCAGTACCGGGACAGGGAGCGAAAAACTGTTTTTT TRBD1 TRBJ1-4 - TRBV12-3/TRBV12-4
CASSSGTGMYYGYTF TGTGCCAGCAGTTCGGGGACAGGAATGTACTATGGCTACACCTTC TRBD1 TRBJ1-2 many TRBV6-5
CASSQDATASQPQHF TGTGCCAGCAGCCAAGATGCGACAGCTTCCCAGCCCCAGCATTTT - TRBJ1-5 few TRBV25-1
CASSGTENVLTF TGCGCCAGCAGCGGGACGGAGAACGTCCTGACTTTC - TRBJ2-6 once TRBV5-1
CASSLEPGRNYGYTF TGTGCCAGCAGCTTGGAACCGGGACGGAACTATGGCTACACCTTC - TRBJ1-2 few TRBV5-4
CAISDLTSSGNTIYF TGTGCCATCAGTGATCTCACCAGCTCTGGAAACACCATATATTTT - TRBJ1-3 - TRBV10-3
CASSEISGTGYHGYTF TGTGCCAGCAGTGAGATCTCAGGGACAGGGTATCATGGCTACACCTTC TRBD1 TRBJ1-2 many TRBV10-3
CASSKTGAHEQYF TGTGCCAGCAGTAAGACAGGGGCCCACGAGCAGTACTTC TRBD1 TRBJ2-7 - TRBV6-5
CASSLSGEVGTGELFF TGTGCCAGCAGCTTAAGTGGGGAGGTCGGGACCGGGGAGCTGTTTTTT - TRBJ2-2 - TRBV7-8
CSARLQGSPLHF TGCAGTGCTAGACTACAGGGTTCACCCCTCCACTTT - TRBJ1-6 few TRBV20-1
CASIGGTSAVGEQYF TGTGCCAGCATTGGGGGGACTAGCGCCGTGGGAGAGCAGTACTTC TRBD2 TRBJ2-7 - TRBV25-1
CSARGLHGYTF TGCAGTGCTAGGGGGTTACACGGCTACACCTTC - TRBJ1-2 - TRBV20-1